Listed below are T cell receptor beta chains from one sample, sequenced in a study of post-analysis software for immune sequencing data. TCRdb reanalysed the PCR reads using MiXCR and keeps one entry per CDR3 protein. The data show roughly 730,000 distinct CDR3 sequences, about 32% seen once. The sample taken for sequencing was blood. These receptor sequences come from a girl aged 5-17 years with multiple sclerosis. Each CDR3 is given with its conserved first and last residue. Each record gives: D gene, clone size, J gene, V gene, CDR3 DNA, CDR3 protein. A D gene is named only where the DNA matches it firmly. For some rows the clone size is stated as once, few or many, or as a class when expanded; others skip it.

>NA|few|TRBJ2-7|TRBV29-1
TGCAGCGTTCAGGGTACCAGCTCCTACGAGCAGTACTTC
CSVQGTSSYEQYF
>NA|NA|TRBJ1-4|TRBV19
TGTGCCATCCAGCCAGGGAAGGATGAAAAACTGTTTTTT
CAIQPGKDEKLFF
>NA|many|TRBJ1-4|TRBV20-1
TGCAGTCCACGGCCGGCAACTAATGAAAAACTGTTTTTT
CSPRPATNEKLFF
>NA|few|TRBJ2-1|TRBV27
TGTGCCAGCAGTTTATCTCGCCAGGGCTCCTACGAGCAGTTCTTC
CASSLSRQGSYEQFF
>TRBD1|few|TRBJ2-7|TRBV20-1
TGCAGTGCTAACCCCACAGGACAGGCACTATTCTACGAGCAGTACTTC
CSANPTGQALFYEQYF
>TRBD1|few|TRBJ2-3|TRBV5-1
TGCGCCAGCAGCCCGGACAGGGGAGGGGATACGCAGTATTTT
CASSPDRGGDTQYF
>NA|few|TRBJ2-7|TRBV20-1
TGCAGTGCCGGACAGTTTTCCTACGAGCAGTACTTC
CSAGQFSYEQYF
>TRBD2|NA|TRBJ2-1|TRBV7-8
TGTGCCAGCAGCCGCGGACTAGCGGGAGCAGGTGAGCAGTTCTTC
CASSRGLAGAGEQFF
>NA|few|TRBJ1-2|TRBV29-1
TGCAGCGTTGATGTGGGGGGCGGCGGTGGCTACACCTTC
CSVDVGGGGGYTF
>TRBD2|few|TRBJ2-3|TRBV7-9
TGTGCCAGCAGTTTCGCCAACACAGCGGGGGGTCGGGCAGATACGCAGTATTTT
CASSFANTAGGRADTQYF
>TRBD1|few|TRBJ2-7|TRBV10-3
TGTGCCATCAGTGAGTCGAGGGGACAGGCGTCCTACGAGCAGTACTTC
CAISESRGQASYEQYF
>TRBD2|NA|TRBJ2-5|TRBV20-1
TGCAGTGCTGGGACTAGCGGGAGGTACCAAGAGACCCAGTACTTC
CSAGTSGRYQETQYF
>NA|few|TRBJ2-7|TRBV20-1
TGCAGTGTTGGAGGGATCGAGCAGTACTTC
CSVGGIEQYF
>TRBD2|NA|TRBJ2-3|TRBV6-1
TGTGCCAGCAGTGAAGGGCTAGCGGGCTACACAGATACGCAGTATTTT
CASSEGLAGYTDTQYF
>NA|many|TRBJ2-6|TRBV20-1
TGCAGTGCTGGAACTAGCTCTGGGGCCAACGTCCTGACTTTC
CSAGTSSGANVLTF
>NA|once|TRBJ1-5|TRBV2
TGTGCCAGCAGTGATGGTATTGATCAGCCCCAGCATTTT
CASSDGIDQPQHF
>NA|NA|TRBJ2-3|TRBV12-3/TRBV12-4
TGTGCCAGCAGTTTTGAGGACAGGAGGGCGCAGTATTTT
CASSFEDRRAQYF
>NA|few|TRBJ2-3|TRBV7-2
TGTGCCAGCAGCTGGGGACTTACAGATACGCAGTATTTT
CASSWGLTDTQYF
>NA|NA|TRBJ2-1|TRBV7-2
TGTGCCAGCAGCTTATCTGCAGTTGGCTCCTACAATGAGCAGTTCTTC
CASSLSAVGSYNEQFF
>TRBD1|NA|TRBJ2-7|TRBV2
TGTGCCAGCAGTTTTAACAGGGGGCTCGGGAACTACGAGCAGTACTTC
CASSFNRGLGNYEQYF
>TRBD2|many|TRBJ2-7|TRBV7-2
TGTGCCAGCAGCTCAGGGATAGCGGGATGGAAGAACGAGCAGTACTTC
CASSSGIAGWKNEQYF
>NA|few|TRBJ1-5|TRBV12-3/TRBV12-4
TGTGCCAGCAGTGTACCGTCAGGGTTGGGGCAGCCCCAGCATTTT
CASSVPSGLGQPQHF
>NA|NA|TRBJ2-7|TRBV5-1
TGCGCCAGCAGCTTGGGACTGGAGGTCCCCCGTAGTGAGCAGTACTTC
CASSLGLEVPRSEQYF
>NA|NA|TRBJ2-3|TRBV28
TGTGCCAGCAGTTTCGGGCGGGGACAAAGCACAGATACGCAGTATTTT
CASSFGRGQSTDTQYF
>TRBD2|NA|TRBJ2-1|TRBV20-1
TGCAGTGCGGAGCCTAGCGGGGGATCCTACAATGAGCAGTTCTTC
CSAEPSGGSYNEQFF
>NA|NA|TRBJ1-5|TRBV5-1
TGCGCCAGCAGCTTGGGGCCAGGGAGTGTACAGCCCCAGCATTTT
CASSLGPGSVQPQHF
>NA|NA|TRBJ2-3|TRBV4-1
TGCGCCAGCAGCCCCCCAGGGGGGCTAAGCACAGATACGCAGTATTTT
CASSPPGGLSTDTQYF
>TRBD1|NA|TRBJ2-5|TRBV3-1
TGTGCCAGCAGCCAACCGGGACAGGGGTTCGAGACCCAGTACTTC
CASSQPGQGFETQYF
>TRBD2|NA|TRBJ2-5|TRBV7-9
TGTGCCAGCAGCCCTGTAGCGGGAGTAGAGACCCAGTACTTC
CASSPVAGVETQYF
>NA|NA|TRBJ2-5|TRBV5-5
TGTGCCAGCCGTGAGGGCAGAGTGGGGGAGACCCAGTACTTC
CASREGRVGETQYF
>NA|few|TRBJ1-1|TRBV7-2
TGTGCCAGCAGCTTAGGCCACCGGAACACTGAAGCTTTCTTT
CASSLGHRNTEAFF
>TRBD1|NA|TRBJ1-4|TRBV7-2
TGTGCCAGCAGCTTCGACAGGGGAGGGAGAGGTGAAAAACTGTTTTTT
CASSFDRGGRGEKLFF
>NA|many|TRBJ2-1|TRBV20-1
TGCAGTGCTAACGACGCCCGACGGCTAAATGAGCAGTTCTTC
CSANDARRLNEQFF
>NA|many|TRBJ2-1|TRBV15
TGTGCCACCAGCACTACACAGTACAATGAGCAGTTCTTC
CATSTTQYNEQFF
>NA|NA|TRBJ1-4|TRBV4-1
TGCGCCAGCAGCCGAGGGACCGCCCTGGAGTCCTTTGAAAAACTGTTTTTT
CASSRGTALESFEKLFF
>NA|NA|TRBJ2-5|TRBV6-2/TRBV6-3
TGTGCCAGCATCGGCAAGGATTTGAGACTCCAAGAGACCCTGTACTTC
CASIGKDLRLQETLYF